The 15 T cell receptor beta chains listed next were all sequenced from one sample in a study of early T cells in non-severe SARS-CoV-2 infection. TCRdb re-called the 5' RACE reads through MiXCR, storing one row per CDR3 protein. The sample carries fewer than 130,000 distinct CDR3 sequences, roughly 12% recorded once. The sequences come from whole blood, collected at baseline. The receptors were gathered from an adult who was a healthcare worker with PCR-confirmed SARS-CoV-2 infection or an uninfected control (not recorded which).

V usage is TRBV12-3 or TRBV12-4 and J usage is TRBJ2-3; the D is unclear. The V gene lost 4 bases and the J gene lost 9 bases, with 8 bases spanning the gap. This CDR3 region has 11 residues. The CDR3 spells CASSSALTQYF. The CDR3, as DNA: TGTGCCAGCAGTTCCGCTCTAACGCAGTATTTT.

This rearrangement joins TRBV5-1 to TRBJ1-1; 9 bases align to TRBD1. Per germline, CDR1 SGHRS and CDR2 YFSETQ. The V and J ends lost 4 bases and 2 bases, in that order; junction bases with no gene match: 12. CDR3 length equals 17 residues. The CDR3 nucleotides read TGCGCCAGCAGCACCCGCGCCGAGACAGGGGGAAACACTGAAGCTTTCTTT. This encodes CASSTRAETGGNTEAFF.

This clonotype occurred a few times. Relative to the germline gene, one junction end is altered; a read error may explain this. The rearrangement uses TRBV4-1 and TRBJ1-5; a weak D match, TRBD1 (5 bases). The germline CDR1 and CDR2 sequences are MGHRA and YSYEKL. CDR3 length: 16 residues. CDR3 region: CASNQRAGDSNQPQHF. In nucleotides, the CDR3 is TGCGCCAGCAACCAAAGGGCGGGGGATAGCAATCAGCCCCAGCATTTT.

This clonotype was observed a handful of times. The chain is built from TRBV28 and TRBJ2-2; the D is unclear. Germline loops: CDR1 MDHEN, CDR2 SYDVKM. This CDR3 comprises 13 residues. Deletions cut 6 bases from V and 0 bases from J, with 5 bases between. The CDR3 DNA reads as TGTGCCAGCAGATTAGCGAACACCGGGGAGCTGTTTTTT. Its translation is CASRLANTGELFF.

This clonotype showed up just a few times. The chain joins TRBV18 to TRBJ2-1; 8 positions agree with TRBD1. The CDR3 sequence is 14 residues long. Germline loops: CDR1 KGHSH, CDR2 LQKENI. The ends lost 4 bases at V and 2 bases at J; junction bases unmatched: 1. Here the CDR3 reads CASSRDRTYNEQFF. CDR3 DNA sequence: TGTGCCAGCTCACGGGACAGGACCTACAATGAGCAGTTCTTC.

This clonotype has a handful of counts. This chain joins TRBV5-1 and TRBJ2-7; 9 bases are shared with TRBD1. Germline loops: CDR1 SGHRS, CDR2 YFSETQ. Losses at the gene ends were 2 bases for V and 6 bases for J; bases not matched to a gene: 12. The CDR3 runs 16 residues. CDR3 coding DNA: TGCGCCAGCAGCTTTGCCCTCGGGACAGGGTCTGGCGAGCAGTACTTC. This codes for CASSFALGTGSGEQYF.

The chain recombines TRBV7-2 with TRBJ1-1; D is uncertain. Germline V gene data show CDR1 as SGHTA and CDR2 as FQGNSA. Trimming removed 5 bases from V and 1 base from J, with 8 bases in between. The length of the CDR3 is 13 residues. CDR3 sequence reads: CASSAHQNTEAFF. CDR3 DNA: TGTGCCAGCAGCGCTCACCAGAACACTGAAGCTTTCTTT.

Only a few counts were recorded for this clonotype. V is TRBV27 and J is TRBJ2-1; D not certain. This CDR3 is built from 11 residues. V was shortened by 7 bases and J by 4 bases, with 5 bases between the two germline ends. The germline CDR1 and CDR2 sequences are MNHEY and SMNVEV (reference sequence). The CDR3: CASNFYNEQFF. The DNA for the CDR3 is TGTGCCAGCAACTTTTACAATGAGCAGTTCTTC.

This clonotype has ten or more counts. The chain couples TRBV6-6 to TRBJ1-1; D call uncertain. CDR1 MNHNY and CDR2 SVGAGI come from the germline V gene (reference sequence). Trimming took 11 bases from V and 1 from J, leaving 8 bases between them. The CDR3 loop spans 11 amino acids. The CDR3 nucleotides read TGTGCCTGTAGACAGAACACTGAAGCTTTCTTT. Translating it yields CACRQNTEAFF.

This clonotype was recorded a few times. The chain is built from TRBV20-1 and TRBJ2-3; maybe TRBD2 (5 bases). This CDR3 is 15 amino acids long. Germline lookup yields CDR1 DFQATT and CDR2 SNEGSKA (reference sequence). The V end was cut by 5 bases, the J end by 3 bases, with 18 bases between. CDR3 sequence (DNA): TGCAGTGCTCCCTTCACTAGGGCCAGAACAGATACGCAGTATTTT. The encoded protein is CSAPFTRARTDTQYF.

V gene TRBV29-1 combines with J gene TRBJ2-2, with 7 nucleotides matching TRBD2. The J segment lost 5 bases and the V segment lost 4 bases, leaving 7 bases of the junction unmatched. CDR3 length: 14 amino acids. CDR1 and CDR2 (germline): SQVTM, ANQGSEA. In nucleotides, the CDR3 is TGCAGCGTTGTAAGCGGGGACTTGACCGGGGAGCTGTTTTTT. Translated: CSVVSGDLTGELFF.

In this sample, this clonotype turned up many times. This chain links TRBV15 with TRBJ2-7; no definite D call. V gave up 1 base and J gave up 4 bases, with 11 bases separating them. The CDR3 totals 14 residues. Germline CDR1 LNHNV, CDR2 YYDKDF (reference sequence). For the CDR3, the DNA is TGTGCCACCAGCAGAGGGGATGTGACATACGAGCAGTACTTC. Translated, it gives CATSRGDVTYEQYF.

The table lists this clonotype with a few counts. CDR3 bases: TGTGCCAGTCGACACAGGGCCAATCAGCCCCAGCATTTT. Its protein product is CASRHRANQPQHF. The chain combines TRBV12-3 or TRBV12-4 with TRBJ1-5, with a tentative D call TRBD1 (6 bases). V was cut by 9 bases and J by 3 bases, with 12 bases left in between. The CDR3 contains 13 residues.

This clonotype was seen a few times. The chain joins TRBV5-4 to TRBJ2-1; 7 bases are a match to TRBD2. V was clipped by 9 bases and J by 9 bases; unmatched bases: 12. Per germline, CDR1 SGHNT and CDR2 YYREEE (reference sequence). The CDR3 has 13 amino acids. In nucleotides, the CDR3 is TGTGCCACCAAGGGACGGACGGGGGGTGAGCAGTTCTTC. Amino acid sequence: CATKGRTGGEQFF.

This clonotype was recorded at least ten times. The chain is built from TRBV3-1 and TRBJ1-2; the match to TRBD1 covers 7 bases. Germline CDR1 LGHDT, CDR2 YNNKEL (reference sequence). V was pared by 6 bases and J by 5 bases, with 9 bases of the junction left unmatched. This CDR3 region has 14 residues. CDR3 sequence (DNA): TGTGCCAGCAGTCTCCGGGACAGCACATATGGCTACACCTTC. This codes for CASSLRDSTYGYTF.